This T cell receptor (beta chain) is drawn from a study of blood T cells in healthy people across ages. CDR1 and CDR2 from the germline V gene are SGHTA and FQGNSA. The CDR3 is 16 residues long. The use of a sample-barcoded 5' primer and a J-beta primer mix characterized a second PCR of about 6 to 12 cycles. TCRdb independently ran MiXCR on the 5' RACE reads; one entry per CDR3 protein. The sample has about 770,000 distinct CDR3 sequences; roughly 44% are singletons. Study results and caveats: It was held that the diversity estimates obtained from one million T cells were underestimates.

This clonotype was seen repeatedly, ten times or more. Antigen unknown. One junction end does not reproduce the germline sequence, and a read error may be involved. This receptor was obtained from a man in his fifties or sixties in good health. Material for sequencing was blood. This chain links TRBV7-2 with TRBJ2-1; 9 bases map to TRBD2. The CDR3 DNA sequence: TGCGCCAGCAGCTTAGGTAGCGGGGGCTCCTACAATGAGCAGTTCTTC. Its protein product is CASSLGSGGSYNEQFF. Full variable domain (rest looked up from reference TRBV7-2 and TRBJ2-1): GAGVSQSPSNKVTEKGKDVELRCDPISGHTALYWYRQSLGQGLEFLIYFQGNSAPDKSGLPSDRFSAERTGGSVSTLTIQRTQQEDSAVYLCASSLGSGGSYNEQFFGPGTRLTVL.